Below, 13 T cell receptor beta chains from the same sample are listed, as sequenced in a study of blood T cell repertoires in COVID-19. Assay used: immunoSEQ multiplex PCR; TCRdb lists only in-frame clones, some missing. The sample yields about 150,000 clones, under 85% seen once. The sequenced sample was peripheral blood. All receptors come from a man aged 45-65 years with active or convalescent COVID-19.

V is TRBV12-3 or TRBV12-4 and J is TRBJ2-3; D is unclear. The CDR3 consists of 12 residues. The V gene lost 4 bases and the J gene lost 9 bases, with 11 bases spanning the gap. CDR3 amino acids: CASSYTPGTQYF. The CDR3 DNA reads TGTGCCAGCAGTTATACACCAGGCACGCAGTATTTT.

This chain connects TRBV3-1 (or the pseudogene TRBV3-2) to TRBJ2-2; 12 positions match TRBD2. Germline CDR1 reads LGHDT; CDR2 reads YNNKEL (reference sequence). CDR3 length equals 16 residues. Trimming at V came to 1 base and at J to 6 bases, leaving 3 bases not matched to a gene. The CDR3 DNA follows: TGTGCCAGCAGCCAAGCGACTAGCGGGAGCGCCGGGGAGCTGTTTTTT. Translation gives CASSQATSGSAGELFF.

J is TRBJ1-2 and V is TRBV20-1, with a weak D call TRBD1 (5 bases). V shed 5 bases and J shed 2 bases, with 21 bases lying between them. Per the germline V gene, CDR1 is DFQATT and CDR2 is SNEGSKA (reference sequence). This CDR3 is built from 16 residues. The CDR3 loop reads CSAGAQEGRWNYGYTF. The CDR3, as DNA: TGCAGTGCTGGTGCGCAGGAGGGGCGGTGGAACTATGGCTACACCTTC.

This clone was counted only a few times. The rearrangement links TRBV4-2 to TRBJ1-2; D possibly corresponds to TRBD1 (5 bases). CDR1 LGHNA and CDR2 YNFKEQ come from the germline V gene. V dropped 3 bases and J dropped 3 bases, with 11 bases sitting between them. The CDR3 is 14 amino acids. This CDR3 reads CASSQGSGYYGYTF. The CDR3 DNA reads as TGTGCCAGCAGCCAGGGATCAGGGTACTATGGCTACACCTTC.

This clone has at least ten counts. This chain joins TRBV4-1 and TRBJ2-4; 15 bases are shared with TRBD2. Losses at the gene ends were 4 bases for V and 0 bases for J; bases not matched to a gene: 10. This CDR3 is built from 20 residues. Germline CDR1 reads MGHRA; CDR2 reads YSYEKL. The CDR3 DNA reads TGCGCCAGCAGCCCCCAGGACGGACTAGCGGGAGGGTTAGCCAAAAACATTCAGTACTTC. It codes for CASSPQDGLAGGLAKNIQYF.

In this sample, this clone turned up once. J is TRBJ1-1 and V is TRBV6-5; possibly TRBD1 for D (5 bases). CDR3 size: 13 residues. Trimming removed 7 bases at V and 4 bases at J, with 13 bases between. Germline V gene data show CDR1 as MNHEY and CDR2 as SVGAGI. The CDR3 sequence: CASISIRGTEAFF. The CDR3 nucleotides are TGTGCCAGCATTTCAATTAGGGGCACTGAAGCTTTCTTT.

V usage is TRBV9 and J usage is TRBJ1-3; 9 nucleotides line up with TRBD1. There are 15 residues in the CDR3. Trimming took 7 bases from V and 0 from J; bases not matched to a gene: 5. CDR1 is SGDLS and CDR2 is YYNGEE in the germline V gene. CDR3 region: CASRDRDISGNTIYF. The CDR3 DNA is TGTGCCAGCCGGGACAGGGATATCTCTGGAAACACCATATATTTT.

The chain joins TRBV3-1 (or the pseudogene TRBV3-2) to TRBJ2-7, with D perhaps TRBD1 (5 bases). This CDR3 spans 16 amino acids. Germline loops: CDR1 LGHDT, CDR2 YNNKEL (reference sequence). Between the trimmed V and J ends, which lost 4 bases and 1 base, there was a span of 17 bases. CDR3: CASSPRALHPSYEQYF. The CDR3 bases are TGTGCCAGCAGCCCCAGGGCACTTCACCCTTCCTACGAGCAGTACTTC.

In this sample, this clone turned up a few times. Additional DNA sequences in this sample encode the identical CDR3. V and J are TRBV18 and TRBJ2-7, with 7 positions matching TRBD1. CDR1 is KGHSH, CDR2 LQKENI, per germline. CDR3 length: 14 residues. The ends lost 3 bases at V and 2 bases at J; junction bases unmatched: 4. CDR3 sequence reads: CASSPGQGAYEQYF. Here the CDR3 DNA reads TGTGCCAGCTCACCGGGGCAGGGGGCCTACGAGCAGTACTTC.

The V and J genes are TRBV5-1 and TRBJ2-3; TRBD2 matches 9 bases. This CDR3 is 15 amino acids long. Germline V gene data show CDR1 as SGHRS and CDR2 as YFSETQ. V was pared by 5 bases and J by 5 bases, with 9 bases of the junction left unmatched. This CDR3 reads CASRLAGAPGDTQYF. CDR3 DNA sequence: TGCGCCAGCAGATTAGCGGGAGCCCCGGGAGATACGCAGTATTTT.

V is TRBV28 and J is TRBJ2-6; D is ambiguous. The ends were cut back, 3 bases at V and 0 bases at J, with 6 bases in the middle. The CDR3 loop spans 15 amino acids. Germline V gives CDR1 MDHEN, CDR2 SYDVKM. CDR3 sequence: CASSLMSSGANVLTF. CDR3 coding DNA: TGTGCCAGCAGTTTGATGAGCTCTGGGGCCAACGTCCTGACTTTC.

The chain employs TRBV5-1 and TRBJ2-2; 11 positions agree with TRBD1. This CDR3 comprises 16 residues. V trimming: 4 bases; J trimming: 4 bases; junction bases outside the gene matches: 6. Per germline, CDR1 SGHRS and CDR2 YFSETQ. Here the CDR3 DNA reads TGCGCCAGCAGCCCGAGAGGGACAGGGGGCACCGGGGAGCTGTTTTTT. It encodes CASSPRGTGGTGELFF.

This rearrangement joins TRBV5-6 to TRBJ2-7; 7 positions match TRBD1. J lost 4 bases, V lost 3 bases, and 7 bases had no gene match. From germline, CDR1 is SGHDT and CDR2 YYEEEE. CDR3 length equals 14 residues. In nucleotides, the CDR3 is TGTGCCAGCAGCTCAGGGGGAATGGTGTACGAGCAGTACTTC. Translating gives CASSSGGMVYEQYF. The full variable domain, in which reference TRBV5-6 and TRBJ2-7 provide the parts outside the CDR3, is DAGVTQSPTHLIKTRGQQVTLRCSPKSGHDTVSWYQQALGQGPQFIFQYYEEEERQRGNFPDRFSGHQFPNYSSELNVNALLLGDSALYLCASSSGGMVYEQYFGPGTRLTVT.